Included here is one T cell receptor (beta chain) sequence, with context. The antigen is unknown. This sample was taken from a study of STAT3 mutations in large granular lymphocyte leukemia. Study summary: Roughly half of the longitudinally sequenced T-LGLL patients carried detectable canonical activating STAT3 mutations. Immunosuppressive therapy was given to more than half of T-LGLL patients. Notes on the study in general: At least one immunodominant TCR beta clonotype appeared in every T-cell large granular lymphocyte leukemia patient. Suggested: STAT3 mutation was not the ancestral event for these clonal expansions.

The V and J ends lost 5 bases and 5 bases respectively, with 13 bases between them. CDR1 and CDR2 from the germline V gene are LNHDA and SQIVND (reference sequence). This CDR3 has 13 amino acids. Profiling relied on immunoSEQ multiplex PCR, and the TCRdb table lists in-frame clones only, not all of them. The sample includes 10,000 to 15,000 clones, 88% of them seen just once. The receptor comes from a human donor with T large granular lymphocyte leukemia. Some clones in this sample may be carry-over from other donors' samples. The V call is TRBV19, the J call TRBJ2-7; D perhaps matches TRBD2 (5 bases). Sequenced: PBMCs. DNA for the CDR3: TGTGCCAGTAGTTCCCTGAGGGTCCACGAGCAGTACTTC. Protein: CASSSLRVHEQYF.